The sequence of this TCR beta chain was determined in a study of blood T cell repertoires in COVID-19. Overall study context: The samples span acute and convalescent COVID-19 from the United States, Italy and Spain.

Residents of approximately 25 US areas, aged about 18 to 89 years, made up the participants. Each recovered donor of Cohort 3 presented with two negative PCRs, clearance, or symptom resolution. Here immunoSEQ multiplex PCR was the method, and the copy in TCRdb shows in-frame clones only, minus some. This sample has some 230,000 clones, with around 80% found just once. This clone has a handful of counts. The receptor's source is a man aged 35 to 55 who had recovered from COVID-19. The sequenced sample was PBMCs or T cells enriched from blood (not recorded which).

The CDR3 sequence is CASSLVGTGKSEQFF. DNA for the CDR3: TGTGCCAGCAGCTTGGTCGGGACAGGGAAGAGTGAGCAGTTCTTC. This sequence joins TRBV5-6 and TRBJ2-1, with 9 bases fitting TRBD1. CDR1 and CDR2 from the germline V gene are SGHDT and YYEEEE. The length of the CDR3 is 15 residues. Trimming removed 0 bases from V and 9 bases from J; junction bases left unmatched: 7.